A selection of T cell receptor beta chains follows, all from one sample in a study of T cells after yellow fever vaccination. TCRdb re-called the 5' RACE reads through MiXCR, storing one row per CDR3 protein. The sample gives about 120,000 distinct CDR3 sequences, about 7.2% of which show up once; 2.5% to 3% is in the top ten. The sequences come from CD4+ T cells sorted from PBMCs, collected more than 40 days after the first yellow fever vaccination. Every receptor here comes from a man younger than 30 who received the YFV17D yellow fever vaccine. The CDR3 runs from the conserved cysteine through the conserved F or W. A D gene is named only where the DNA matches it firmly. Clone size is given as how often the clone was seen (once, few, many) or a class if it is expanded.

cdr3_aa,cdr3_nt,j_call,clone_size,d_call,v_call
CSAGPFSYEQYF,TGCAGCGCTGGACCCTTTTCCTACGAGCAGTACTTC,TRBJ2-7,many,.,TRBV29-1
CASSPRALAYNSNQPQHF,TGCGCCAGCAGCCCAAGGGCTCTGGCCTACAATAGCAATCAGCCCCAGCATTTT,TRBJ1-5,many,.,TRBV4-1
CASSLLAGGFEQFF,TGCGCCAGCAGCTTACTAGCGGGGGGGTTTGAGCAGTTCTTC,TRBJ2-1,many,TRBD2,TRBV5-1
CASSFGASSYNEQFF,TGTGCCAGCAGCTTCGGGGCGAGCTCCTACAATGAGCAGTTCTTC,TRBJ2-1,many,.,TRBV5-4
CAISEAPFSGNTIYF,TGTGCCATCAGTGAGGCCCCTTTTTCTGGAAACACCATATATTTT,TRBJ1-3,few,.,TRBV10-3
CASSLPGAEVGGYTF,TGTGCCAGCAGCCTCCCGGGGGCGGAGGTCGGTGGCTACACCTTC,TRBJ1-2,many,.,TRBV14
CASSQGLAWGPSTDTQYF,TGTGCCAGCAGCCAAGGACTAGCGTGGGGGCCGAGCACAGATACGCAGTATTTT,TRBJ2-3,once,TRBD2,TRBV4-2
CASSPLGPQSGNEQFF,TGTGCCAGCAGCCCGTTGGGACCGCAAAGTGGCAATGAGCAGTTCTTC,TRBJ2-1,few,.,TRBV7-9
CASSQDPAGGYTF,TGTGCCAGCAGCCAAGATCCGGCGGGGGGCTACACCTTC,TRBJ1-2,many,.,TRBV4-2
CASSPYGTTANSPLHF,TGTGCCAGCAGCCCCTATGGGACGACGGCTAATTCACCCCTCCACTTT,TRBJ1-6,many,.,TRBV7-2
CASSFYTGGQETQYF,TGTGCCAGCAGCTTTTATACGGGGGGCCAAGAGACCCAGTACTTC,TRBJ2-5,many,TRBD2,TRBV7-2
CASGKQGVGDTQYF,TGTGCCAGCGGGAAACAGGGCGTCGGAGATACGCAGTATTTT,TRBJ2-3,many,.,TRBV5-6
CASSLNSLDNEQFF,TGTGCCAGCAGTTTGAACAGCTTGGACAATGAGCAGTTCTTC,TRBJ2-1,many,.,TRBV12-3/TRBV12-4
CASSKTSTDFGYTF,TGTGCCAGCAGCAAGACTTCTACGGACTTTGGCTACACCTTC,TRBJ1-2,many,.,TRBV7-8
CASSRLAGVEQFF,TGTGCCAGTAGTAGACTAGCGGGGGTTGAGCAGTTCTTC,TRBJ2-1,many,TRBD2,TRBV19
CAISSTEAKNIQYF,TGTGCCATCAGTTCGACGGAGGCCAAAAACATTCAGTACTTC,TRBJ2-4,many,.,TRBV10-3
CASSSPGQNTGELFF,TGTGCCAGCAGTTCCCCGGGACAGAACACCGGGGAGCTGTTTTTT,TRBJ2-2,few,.,TRBV28
CASSFRLAGVNIQYF,TGTGCCAGCAGCTTCAGGCTAGCGGGGGTTAACATTCAGTACTTC,TRBJ2-4,few,TRBD2,TRBV7-2
CSAPGQGARNTGELFF,TGCAGTGCTCCCGGACAGGGGGCGAGGAACACCGGGGAGCTGTTTTTT,TRBJ2-2,many,TRBD1,TRBV20-1
CASSLGQGNTEAFF,TGTGCCAGCAGCTTAGGACAGGGGAACACTGAAGCTTTCTTT,TRBJ1-1,many,TRBD1,TRBV7-9
CASSLLGGAYEQYF,TGTGCCAGCAGCTTGCTCGGGGGAGCCTACGAGCAGTACTTC,TRBJ2-7,few,.,TRBV5-5
CASSSGEYSNQPQHF,TGTGCCAGCAGCTCGGGGGAATATAGCAATCAGCCCCAGCATTTT,TRBJ1-5,many,.,TRBV7-9
CASSPRGNGYTF,TGTGCCAGCAGCCCGAGGGGGAACGGCTACACCTTC,TRBJ1-2,many,.,TRBV7-9
CASTAGVNTGELFF,TGCGCCAGCACAGCGGGAGTGAACACCGGGGAGCTGTTTTTT,TRBJ2-2,many,TRBD2,TRBV10-2
CASSPPDRGETQYF,TGTGCCAGCAGCCCACCAGATAGGGGAGAGACCCAGTACTTC,TRBJ2-5,many,.,TRBV5-6
CASSLEPGQGGNEQFF,TGTGCCAGCAGCTTGGAACCGGGACAGGGAGGCAATGAGCAGTTCTTC,TRBJ2-1,many,TRBD1,TRBV5-4
CASSLHNRARGEAFF,TGTGCCAGCAGCCTACATAACAGGGCAAGGGGAGAAGCTTTCTTT,TRBJ1-1,many,.,TRBV6-2/TRBV6-3